What follows are 27 T cell receptor beta chains derived from one specimen sequenced in a study of chemoradiotherapy in HPV16-positive cancers. Measured with immunoSEQ multiplex PCR; TCRdb has only the in-frame clones, and not every one. The table shows 17,000 or so clones, with 70% occurring only once. The sequencing here drew on tumor tissue, taken from a patient who underwent chemoradiotherapy. The receptor set was obtained from a human donor with HPV-associated anogenital cancer.

The chain carries TRBV6-6 and TRBJ1-1; no firm D call. Trimming stripped 4 bases from V and 2 bases from J, with 5 bases between. The CDR3 consists of 12 residues. Germline V gene lookup returns CDR1 MNHNY and CDR2 SVGAGI (reference sequence). CDR3 sequence reads: CASSWGNTEAFF. The DNA for the CDR3 is TGTGCCAGCAGTTGGGGAAACACTGAAGCTTTCTTT.

This clone was observed a few times. Here the CDR3 reads CASSSSRFSYNEQFF. In nucleotides, the CDR3 is TGTGCCAGCAGTTCCAGCAGGTTCTCCTACAATGAGCAGTTCTTC. The chain joins TRBV6-5 to TRBJ2-1, with D uncertain. Looked up from germline, CDR1 is MNHEY and CDR2 is SVGAGI. The CDR3 covers 15 residues. V was pared by 4 bases and J by 0 bases, with 10 bases between.

In nucleotides, the CDR3 is TGTGCCAGCATAGGGCAGGGAGAGTATGGCTACACCTTC. Translating it yields CASIGQGEYGYTF. The chain is built from TRBV11-2 and TRBJ1-2; possibly TRBD1 for D (5 bases). The CDR3 extends over 13 amino acids. Germline V gene lookup returns CDR1 SGHAT and CDR2 FQNNGV. Trimming left V 7 bases short and J 5 bases short, with 14 bases between. The full variable domain, in which reference TRBV11-2 and TRBJ1-2 provide the parts outside the CDR3, is EAGVAQSPRYKIIEKRQSVAFWCNPISGHATLYWYQQILGQGPKLLIQFQNNGVVDDSQLPKDRFSAERLKGVDSTLKIQPAKLEDSAVYLCASIGQGEYGYTFGSGTRLTVV.

This clone counts as medium-sized (0.01 to 0.1%). The chain links TRBV7-2 to TRBJ1-2, with a tentative D call TRBD1 (5 bases). Trimming shortened V by 5 bases and J by 7 bases, and 17 bases separated the two germline ends. There are 14 residues in the CDR3. Germline loops: CDR1 SGHTA, CDR2 FQGNSA. The CDR3 protein is CASSQWGLGSGYTF. CDR3 nucleotides: TGTGCCAGCAGCCAATGGGGGTTGGGAAGTGGCTACACCTTC.

This rearrangement joins TRBV5-6 to TRBJ2-2; D tentatively reads TRBD1 or TRBD2 (5 bases each). Trimming took off 4 bases at V and 3 bases at J, with 13 bases between the two ends. Germline assignment: CDR1 SGHDT and CDR2 YYEEEE. The CDR3 is 15 amino acids. The CDR3 loop reads CASSPNGAYTGELFF. CDR3 nucleotides: TGTGCCAGCAGCCCCAACGGGGCCTACACCGGGGAGCTGTTTTTT.

This clone was seen more than once but under ten times. The rearrangement joins TRBV28 to TRBJ2-2; TRBD1 agrees at 9 bases. The CDR3 is made up of 16 amino acids. Unmatched junction bases numbered 11, after V lost 5 bases and J lost 7 bases. Germline values: CDR1 MDHEN, CDR2 SYDVKM. The CDR3 sequence: CASSPQGARRNGELFF. CDR3 sequence (DNA): TGTGCCAGCAGTCCACAGGGGGCCCGGCGTAACGGGGAGCTGTTTTTT.

CDR3 nucleotide sequence: TGTGCCATCAGTGAAGTTAACTATGGCTACACCTTC. Translating it yields CAISEVNYGYTF. This sequence joins TRBV10-3 and TRBJ1-2; no clear D gene. CDR1 and CDR2 (germline): ENHRY, SYGVKD. V lost 3 bases and J 1 base, leaving 3 bases between the germline ends. The CDR3 is made up of 12 amino acids.

The gene calls are TRBV11-1 and TRBJ2-5; 8 positions match TRBD2. Looked up from germline, CDR1 is SGHAT and CDR2 is FQDESV (reference sequence). The CDR3 spans 16 residues. V dropped 5 bases and J dropped 1; count of bases not matched to a gene: 9. The CDR3 bases are TGTGCCAGCAGCCCGCGGGGGGCAGGACGCCAAGAGACCCAGTACTTC. Protein product: CASSPRGAGRQETQYF.

In DNA, the CDR3 is TGCGCCAGCAGTGAGGGGCTAGCGGGAGTCAATGAGCAGTTCTTC. This codes for CASSEGLAGVNEQFF. V is TRBV10-2 and J is TRBJ2-1; TRBD2 agrees at 10 bases. This CDR3 is 15 amino acids long. CDR1 WSHSY and CDR2 SAAADI come from the germline V gene. Trimming cost V 2 bases and J 6 bases; bases outside gene matches: 4.

The CDR3 loop is CASTYPGPSGNTIYF. CDR3 in DNA: TGTGCCAGCACCTACCCAGGGCCCTCTGGAAACACCATATATTTT. The rearrangement joins TRBV9 to TRBJ1-3; tentatively, D is TRBD1 (5 bases). Looked up from germline, CDR1 is SGDLS and CDR2 is YYNGEE. With 6 bases removed from V and 0 bases from J, the gap between germline ends came to 13 bases. This CDR3 has 15 residues.

The chain uses TRBV19 and TRBJ1-5, with D tentatively TRBD1 (5 bases). Germline CDR1 LNHDA, CDR2 SQIVND (reference sequence). The CDR3 is 16 residues long. V lost 4 bases and J lost 0, with 13 bases in between. The DNA of the CDR3 is TGTGCCAGTAGTAGCACAGGTTCCTATAGCAATCAGCCCCAGCATTTT. The encoded protein is CASSSTGSYSNQPQHF.

The chain carries TRBV6-1 and TRBJ1-1; D possibly corresponds to TRBD1 (6 bases). The CDR3 extends over 14 amino acids. Germline loops: CDR1 MNHNS, CDR2 SASEGT. V was pared by 3 bases and J by 1 base, with 9 bases between. CDR3 nucleotide sequence: TGTGCCAGCAGTGAGGGGGGGCCGAACACTGAAGCTTTCTTT. Protein sequence: CASSEGGPNTEAFF.

There are a few counts of this clone. V gene TRBV11-1 combines with J gene TRBJ2-7; TRBD2 agrees at 7 bases. CDR3 length equals 15 residues. V was clipped by 2 bases and J by 1 base; unmatched bases: 5. Germline V CDR1 and CDR2: SGHAT, FQDESV (reference sequence). CDR3 region: CASSLSGISSYEQYF. The DNA for the CDR3 is TGTGCCAGCAGCTTAAGCGGGATATCTTCCTACGAGCAGTACTTC.

This chain uses TRBV6-5 with TRBJ2-2, with D uncertain. Germline V CDR1 and CDR2: MNHEY, SVGAGI. CDR3 length: 13 amino acids. Trimming pared 7 bases from V and 0 bases from J, leaving 6 bases between. As DNA, the CDR3 is TGTGCCAGCATTTTCCCGAACACCGGGGAGCTGTTTTTT. Its translation: CASIFPNTGELFF.

The chain employs TRBV7-6 and TRBJ2-1, with D maybe TRBD2 (8 bases). This CDR3 comprises 15 residues. The germline CDR1 and CDR2 sequences are SGHVS and FNYEAQ. The V end was cut by 5 bases, the J end by 6 bases, with 17 bases between. The CDR3 DNA follows: TGTGCCAGCAGCGTACAGGGGACTAGTCGCAATGAGCAGTTCTTC. It translates to CASSVQGTSRNEQFF.

V gene TRBV30 combines with J gene TRBJ2-4; tentatively, D is TRBD1 or TRBD2 (5 bases each). This CDR3 has 14 amino acids. Germline loops: CDR1 GTSNPN, CDR2 SVGIG (reference sequence). The V gene lost 2 bases and the J gene lost 8 bases, with 16 bases spanning the gap. The CDR3: CAWSTLQLGDIQYF. For the CDR3, the DNA is TGTGCCTGGAGTACCTTACAGTTGGGGGACATTCAGTACTTC.

The chain couples TRBV21-1 to TRBJ2-7; the table calls TRBD2, which could not be checked here. TRBV21-1 is tagged as a pseudogene. The CDR3 is 15 residues long. Here the CDR3 DNA reads TGTGCCAGCAGCAAAGATGCGCGGATCTACGGGGAGCAGTACTTC. This translates into CASSKDARIYGEQYF.

The rearrangement joins TRBV6-1 to TRBJ2-3; unclear D gene. The CDR3 runs to 13 residues. The V end was cut by 5 bases, the J end by 7 bases, with 13 bases between. The germline CDR1 and CDR2 sequences are MNHNS and SASEGT. The CDR3 here is CASSPEEGNTQYF. In nucleotides, the CDR3 is TGTGCCAGCAGTCCCGAGGAAGGCAATACGCAGTATTTT.

This clone was picked up a small number of times. J is TRBJ2-2 and V is TRBV5-4; D uncertain. Germline CDR1 SGHNT, CDR2 YYREEE (reference sequence). Trimming stripped 0 bases from V and 6 bases from J, with 9 bases between. The CDR3 length is 14 residues. Here the CDR3 reads CASSLDLSSGELFF. For the CDR3, the DNA is TGTGCCAGCAGCTTGGATTTGTCTTCCGGGGAGCTGTTTTTT.

The chain combines TRBV18 with TRBJ2-7; TRBD2 might be the D (5 bases). Trimming took off 2 bases at V and 6 bases at J, with 8 bases between the two ends. CDR1 and CDR2 (germline): KGHSH, LQKENI. The CDR3 runs to 12 residues. The CDR3 protein is CASSPEGTEQYF. The CDR3 bases are TGTGCCAGCTCACCAGAGGGTACCGAGCAGTACTTC.

The chain has TRBV9 and TRBJ2-1; 8 bases match TRBD2. The trim removed 0 bases at V and 6 bases at J, leaving 5 bases unmatched. The germline gives CDR1 SGDLS, CDR2 YYNGEE. CDR3 length: 15 residues. The CDR3 here is CASSVGPTSGNEQFF. The CDR3 bases are TGTGCCAGCAGCGTAGGCCCTACTAGCGGCAATGAGCAGTTCTTC.

This chain joins TRBV6-1 and TRBJ1-4; D may be TRBD1 (6 bases). The CDR3 has 12 amino acids. Trimming pared 8 bases from V and 5 bases from J, leaving 9 bases between. CDR1 and CDR2 from the germline V gene are MNHNS and SASEGT. This CDR3 reads CASGQLNEKLFF. The DNA for the CDR3 is TGTGCCAGCGGACAGCTGAATGAAAAACTGTTTTTT.

This clone has more than one count but fewer than ten. The CDR3 here is CASSLKRDSPLHF. The CDR3 DNA follows: TGTGCCAGCAGCTTAAAACGGGACTCACCCCTCCACTTT. This sequence joins TRBV7-6 and TRBJ1-6; maybe TRBD1 (5 bases). The V gene lost 2 bases and the J gene lost 10 bases, with 9 bases spanning the gap. Germline V lookup: CDR1 SGHVS, CDR2 FNYEAQ. The CDR3 loop spans 13 amino acids.

This clone was detected only once. The chain combines TRBV13 with TRBJ2-1; 8 nucleotides line up with TRBD1. Germline values: CDR1 PRHDT, CDR2 FYEKMQ (reference sequence). The junction had 10 bases not matched to a gene; V was cut back by 2 bases and J by 10 bases. This CDR3 comprises 15 residues. The CDR3 loop is CASSLSLTGDREQFF. As DNA, the CDR3 is TGTGCCAGCAGCTTATCCCTGACAGGGGATAGGGAGCAGTTCTTC.

The chain links TRBV19 to TRBJ2-6; D remains unclear. CDR3 length: 15 residues. With 4 bases removed from V and 5 bases from J, the gap between germline ends came to 12 bases. Germline loops: CDR1 LNHDA, CDR2 SQIVND (reference sequence). The DNA of the CDR3 is TGTGCCAGTAGTAGCGGCAGCCGAAGGGCCAACGTCCTGACTTTC. It encodes CASSSGSRRANVLTF.

The rearrangement uses TRBV5-1 and TRBJ2-3; possible D gene TRBD2, 6 bases. Trimming pared 5 bases from V and 0 bases from J, leaving 13 bases between. Per the germline V gene, CDR1 is SGHRS and CDR2 is YFSETQ. The CDR3 is 15 amino acids. Here the CDR3 reads CASRKDGTSTDTQYF. For the CDR3, the DNA is TGCGCCAGCAGAAAAGACGGGACTAGCACAGATACGCAGTATTTT.

The chain carries TRBV4-1 and TRBJ1-2, with a tentative D call TRBD1 (5 bases). The CDR3 contains 15 residues. The V gene's germline CDR1 is MGHRA and CDR2 YSYEKL. V shed 0 bases and J shed 6 bases, with 14 bases lying between them. This CDR3 reads CASSQDRGGGNGYTF. In nucleotides, the CDR3 is TGCGCCAGCAGCCAAGATCGTGGGGGGGGGAATGGCTACACCTTC.